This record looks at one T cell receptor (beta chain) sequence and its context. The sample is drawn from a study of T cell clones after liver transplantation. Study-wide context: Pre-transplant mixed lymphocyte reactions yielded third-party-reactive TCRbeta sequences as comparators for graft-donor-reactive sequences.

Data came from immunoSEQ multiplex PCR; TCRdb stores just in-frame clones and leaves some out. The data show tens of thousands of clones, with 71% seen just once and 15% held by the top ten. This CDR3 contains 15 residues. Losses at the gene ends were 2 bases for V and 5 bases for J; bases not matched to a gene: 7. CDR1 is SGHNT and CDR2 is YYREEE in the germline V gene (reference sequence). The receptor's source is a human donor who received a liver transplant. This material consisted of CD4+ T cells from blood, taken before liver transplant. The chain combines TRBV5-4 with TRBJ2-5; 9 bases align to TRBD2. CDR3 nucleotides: TGTGCCAGCAGCTTAAATCTAGCGGGGAGGGAGACCCAGTACTTC. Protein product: CASSLNLAGRETQYF.